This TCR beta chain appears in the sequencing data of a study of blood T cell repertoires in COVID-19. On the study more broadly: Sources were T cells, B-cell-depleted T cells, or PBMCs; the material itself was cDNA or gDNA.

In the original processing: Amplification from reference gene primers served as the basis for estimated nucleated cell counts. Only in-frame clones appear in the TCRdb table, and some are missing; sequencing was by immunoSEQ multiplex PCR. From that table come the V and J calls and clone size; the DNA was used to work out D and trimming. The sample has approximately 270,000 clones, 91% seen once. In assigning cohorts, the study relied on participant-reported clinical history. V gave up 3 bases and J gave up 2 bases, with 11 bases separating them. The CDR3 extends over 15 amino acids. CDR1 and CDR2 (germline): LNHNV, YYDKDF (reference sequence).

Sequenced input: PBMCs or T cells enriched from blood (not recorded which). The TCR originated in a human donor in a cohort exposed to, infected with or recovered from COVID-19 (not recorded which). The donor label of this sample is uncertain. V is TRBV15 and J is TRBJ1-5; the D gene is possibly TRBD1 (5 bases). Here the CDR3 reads CATSREPGGNQPQHF. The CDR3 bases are TGTGCCACCAGCAGGGAACCGGGGGGCAATCAGCCCCAGCATTTT.